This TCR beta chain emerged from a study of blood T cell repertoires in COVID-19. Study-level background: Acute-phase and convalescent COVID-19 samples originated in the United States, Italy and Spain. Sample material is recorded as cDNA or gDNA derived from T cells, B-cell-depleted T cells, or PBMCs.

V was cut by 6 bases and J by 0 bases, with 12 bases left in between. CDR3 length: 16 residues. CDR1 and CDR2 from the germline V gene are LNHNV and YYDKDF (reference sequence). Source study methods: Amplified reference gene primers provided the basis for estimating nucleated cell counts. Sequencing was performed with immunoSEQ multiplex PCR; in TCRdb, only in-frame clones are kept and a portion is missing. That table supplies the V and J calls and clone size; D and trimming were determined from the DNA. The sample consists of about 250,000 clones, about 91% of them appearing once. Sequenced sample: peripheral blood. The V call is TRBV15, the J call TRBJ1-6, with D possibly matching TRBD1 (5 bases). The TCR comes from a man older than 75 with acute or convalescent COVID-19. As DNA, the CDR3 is TGTGCCACCAGTCGCGGGGGGAGCTCCTATAATTCACCCCTCCACTTT. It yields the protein CATSRGGSSYNSPLHF.